The following is a TCR beta chain sequence with its context. Alongside a J-beta primer mix, a sample-barcoded 5' primer served in a second PCR lasting roughly 7 to 12 cycles. All cDNA molecules were each tagged by a template-switch adaptor with 12 random nucleotides. TCRdb used MiXCR to reprocess the 5' RACE reads, holding one entry per CDR3 protein. The sample records around 1.5 million distinct CDR3 sequences, 42% being singletons. The entry originates in a study of blood T cells in healthy people across ages. Across the study: The template switching approach captured approximately one barcoded beta molecule for every two T cells.

Each of the donors had roughly 9.7 milliliters of peripheral blood drawn into EDTA-treated Vacutainer tubes. Germline values: CDR1 MGHRA, CDR2 YSYEKL. The CDR3 totals 16 residues. This sequence was found in a woman younger than 35 in good health. This chain joins TRBV4-1 and TRBJ2-5; 8 bases align to TRBD1. The last part of the DNA fits TRBJ2-7 better; the J call may be wrong. Specimen: blood. The CDR3 DNA is TGCGCCAGCAGCCCCACAGGGGGTAAGGTTAGCGACGAGCAGTACTTC. As protein: CASSPTGGKVSDEQYF.